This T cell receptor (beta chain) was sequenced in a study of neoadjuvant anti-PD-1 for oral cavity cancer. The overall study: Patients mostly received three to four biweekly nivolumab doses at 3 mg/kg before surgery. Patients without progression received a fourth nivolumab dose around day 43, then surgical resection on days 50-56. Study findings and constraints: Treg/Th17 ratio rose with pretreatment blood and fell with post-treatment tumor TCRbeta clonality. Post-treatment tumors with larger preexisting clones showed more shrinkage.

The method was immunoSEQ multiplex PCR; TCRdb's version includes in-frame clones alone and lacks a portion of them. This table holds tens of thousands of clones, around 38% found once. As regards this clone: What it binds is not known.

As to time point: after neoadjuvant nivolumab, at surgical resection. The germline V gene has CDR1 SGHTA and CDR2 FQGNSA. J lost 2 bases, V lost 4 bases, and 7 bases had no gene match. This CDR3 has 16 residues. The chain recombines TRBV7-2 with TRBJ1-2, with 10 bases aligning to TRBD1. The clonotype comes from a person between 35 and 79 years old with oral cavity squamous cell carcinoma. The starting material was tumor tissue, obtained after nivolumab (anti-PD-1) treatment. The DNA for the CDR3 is TGTGCCAGCAGCTCTGGCTCGGGACAGGGGAACTATGGCTACACCTTC. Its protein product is CASSSGSGQGNYGYTF.